The 5 T cell receptor beta chains below come from one sample, sequenced in a study of blood T cell repertoires in COVID-19. Assay used: immunoSEQ multiplex PCR; TCRdb lists only in-frame clones, some missing. The sample yields 180,000 or so clones, over 75% seen once. Sequenced material: peripheral blood. Source of these receptors: a woman older than 75 with acute or convalescent COVID-19.

This clone was observed a handful of times. The chain recombines TRBV7-2 with TRBJ1-2; 9 bases map to TRBD1. Looked up from germline, CDR1 is SGHTA and CDR2 is FQGNSA. The CDR3 sequence is 14 residues long. J was trimmed by 6 bases and V by 3 bases; bases with no gene match: 5. This CDR3 is CASSFMGTGNGYTF. In nucleotides, the CDR3 is TGTGCCAGCAGCTTCATGGGGACAGGGAATGGCTACACCTTC.

This chain uses TRBV6-2 or TRBV6-3 with TRBJ1-5; possibly TRBD1 for D (5 bases). CDR3 length: 12 amino acids. The germline CDR1 and CDR2 sequences are MNHEY and SVGEGT. Between the trimmed V and J ends, which lost 5 bases and 5 bases, there was a span of 7 bases. The CDR3 loop is CASSQGDQPQHF. In DNA form, the CDR3 reads TGTGCCAGCAGTCAAGGGGATCAGCCCCAGCATTTT.

The rearrangement joins TRBV29-1 to TRBJ1-2, with D unclear. Germline lookup yields CDR1 SQVTM and CDR2 ANQGSEA. This CDR3 has 14 amino acids. V gave up 5 bases and J gave up 3 bases, with 16 bases separating them. Here the CDR3 DNA reads TGCAGCGTTTCCATTGTGGGTGAGGACTATGGCTACACCTTC. Translated: CSVSIVGEDYGYTF.

This chain uses TRBV9 with TRBJ2-1; 7 positions agree with TRBD1. Trimming removed 4 bases from V and 2 bases from J; junction bases left unmatched: 9. The CDR3 has 16 amino acids. The germline V gene has CDR1 SGDLS and CDR2 YYNGEE. CDR3 region: CASSTPTGFPYNEQFF. CDR3 in DNA: TGTGCCAGCAGCACCCCGACAGGGTTCCCCTACAATGAGCAGTTCTTC.

V gene TRBV7-2 combines with J gene TRBJ2-2; maybe TRBD2 (5 bases). CDR3 length: 12 amino acids. Germline values: CDR1 SGHTA, CDR2 FQGNSA. Trimming cost V 5 bases and J 6 bases, with 7 bases left between them. CDR3 sequence reads: CASSRTAGELFF. The CDR3 DNA reads TGTGCCAGCAGCCGGACTGCCGGGGAGCTGTTTTTT. Looking up the rest from reference TRBV7-2 and TRBJ2-2 gives the full variable domain: GAGVSQSPSNKVTEKGKDVELRCDPISGHTALYWYRQSLGQGLEFLIYFQGNSAPDKSGLPSDRFSAERTGGSVSTLTIQRTQQEDSAVYLCASSRTAGELFFGEGSRLTVL.